A selection of T cell receptor beta chains follows, all from one sample in a study of blood T cell repertoires in COVID-19. The data were produced by immunoSEQ multiplex PCR, yet TCRdb's version contains in-frame clones alone and is incomplete. The sample has 50,000 or so clones, roughly 82% seen once. Sequencing input: peripheral blood. The receptor set was obtained from a man aged 35 to 55 with acute or convalescent COVID-19. Both conserved end residues are part of each CDR3. D genes are given only for firm matches. Size values are once, few and many counts, or a class for expanded clones, and some rows have none.

d_call | clone_size | j_call | v_call | cdr3_nt | cdr3_aa
TRBD1 | - | TRBJ1-5 | TRBV7-9 | TGTGCCAGCAGCACCGACAGGGTGGGTCAGCCCCAGCATTTT | CASSTDRVGQPQHF
- | - | TRBJ2-7 | TRBV18 | TGTGCCAGCTCACCCGTACAGGGAAGGGGGAACGAGCAGTACTTC | CASSPVQGRGNEQYF
TRBD1 | - | TRBJ1-1 | TRBV27 | TGTGCCAGCAGTTCTGCCGACAGGGGGAACACTGAAGCTTTCTTT | CASSSADRGNTEAFF
- | - | TRBJ2-1 | TRBV10-1 | TGCGCCAGCAGAGAACAGGGCCGGGATGAGCAGTTCTTC | CASREQGRDEQFF
TRBD1 | - | TRBJ2-6 | TRBV5-1 | TGCGCCAGCAGGGGACAGGGGGCACCCGGGGCCAACGTCCTGACTTTC | CASRGQGAPGANVLTF
- | - | TRBJ1-1 | TRBV29-1 | TGCAGCGTTGAAGATAGAGCGAGACCCGGGAGGTCGAACACTGAAGCTTTCTTT | CSVEDRARPGRSNTEAFF
- | - | TRBJ1-4 | TRBV5-4 | TGTGCCAGCAGCCAGCAGGGCCGAAATGAAAAACTGTTTTTT | CASSQQGRNEKLFF
- | - | TRBJ2-7 | TRBV27 | TGTGCCAGCAGTTTAACAGGGAACAACGAGCAGTACTTC | CASSLTGNNEQYF
TRBD1 | - | TRBJ1-3 | TRBV15 | TGTGCCACCGGGACAGGCGCTGGAAACACCATATATTTT | CATGTGAGNTIYF
- | - | TRBJ2-7 | TRBV6-5 | TGTGCCGGGTCGAGGCAGCGATACTCCTACGAGCAGTACTTC | CAGSRQRYSYEQYF
TRBD1 | - | TRBJ1-3 | TRBV7-9 | TGTGCCAGCAGGCCCGGGACAGGGGGCCTATACTCTGGAAACACCATATATTTT | CASRPGTGGLYSGNTIYF
- | - | TRBJ2-1 | TRBV5-1 | TGCGCCAGCAGCTTGCTCGGCCTCCGCGCGGGTGAGCAGTTCTTC | CASSLLGLRAGEQFF
TRBD1 | - | TRBJ1-6 | TRBV19 | TGTGCCAGTAGCATGGACAGGCTTCCAGATGGGCCACCCCTCCACTTT | CASSMDRLPDGPPLHF
- | few | TRBJ2-1 | TRBV24-1 | TGTGCCACCAGTGATGCTAGGAGAACTGAGTTGAAGCAGTTCTTC | CATSDARRTELKQFF
TRBD1 | - | TRBJ1-1 | TRBV4-3 | TGCGCCAGCAGCCAAGTGCTCAGGGGGCCCACTGAAGCTTTCTTT | CASSQVLRGPTEAFF
- | - | TRBJ2-7 | TRBV4-2 | TGTGCCAGCAGCCAAGTGACTGGCCACGAGCAGTACTTC | CASSQVTGHEQYF
- | - | TRBJ2-6 | TRBV10-3 | TGTGCCATCAGTATAGGGAGCAGTGGGGCCAACGTCCTGACTTTC | CAISIGSSGANVLTF
- | - | TRBJ1-1 | TRBV15 | TGTGCCACCAAGTGGGGCGGGGATTACACTGAAGCTTTCTTT | CATKWGGDYTEAFF
- | - | TRBJ2-5 | TRBV7-9 | TGTGCCAGCAGCTTCACGTACAGGGTGGGTGAGACCCAGTACTTC | CASSFTYRVGETQYF
TRBD1 | - | TRBJ1-1 | TRBV10-3 | TGTGCCATCAGTGGACAAGGACAGGCCCGAGAAGCTTTCTTT | CAISGQGQAREAFF
- | few | TRBJ1-6 | TRBV25-1 | TGTGCCAGCAGTCGAGGGGGGGAATCACCCCTCCACTTT | CASSRGGESPLHF
- | - | TRBJ2-2 | TRBV7-2 | TGTGCCAGCAGCTTATATGGGAGAACCGGGGAGCTGTTTTTT | CASSLYGRTGELFF
- | few | TRBJ2-3 | TRBV7-9 | TGTGCCAGCCTTCTAGAGCGTCAAAACACAGATACGCAGTATTTT | CASLLERQNTDTQYF
- | few | TRBJ1-5 | TRBV10-3 | TGTGCCATCAGTTTGGGTGGGCGTAATCAGCCCCAGCATTTT | CAISLGGRNQPQHF
- | - | TRBJ2-1 | TRBV19 | TGTGCCAGTACCTCGGACTACTACAATGAGCAGTTCTTC | CASTSDYYNEQFF
TRBD1 | medium-sized | TRBJ2-7 | TRBV27 | TGTGCCAGCAGTCAGGGGGCCAACGAGCAGTACTTC | CASSQGANEQYF
TRBD1 | - | TRBJ1-3 | TRBV30 | TGTGCCTGGAGTATAAGGGGGCTTGAAAACACCATATATTTT | CAWSIRGLENTIYF
TRBD1 | - | TRBJ1-6 | TRBV19 | TGTGCCAGTGCACGCCAGACGGGACAGGGGCATTCACCCCTCCACTTT | CASARQTGQGHSPLHF
- | - | TRBJ2-3 | TRBV12-5 | TGTGCTAGTGGCCGAATAACTCGACAGGCCCGAGAGGGCACAGATACGCAGTATTTT | CASGRITRQAREGTDTQYF
TRBD1 | - | TRBJ2-4 | TRBV6-2/TRBV6-3 | TGTGCCAGCAGTGCACTGACAGGGGTGGCCAAAAACATTCAGTACTTC | CASSALTGVAKNIQYF
- | - | TRBJ2-3 | TRBV6-6 | TGTGCCAGCAGTCCGTCTCCCGGGACAACTTTTCTTACTAGCACAGATACGCAGTATTTT | CASSPSPGTTFLTSTDTQYF
- | - | TRBJ2-3 | TRBV7-2 | TGTGCCAGCAGCAAAAGTTACGGAGATACGCAGTATTTT | CASSKSYGDTQYF
- | - | TRBJ2-1 | TRBV24-1 | TGTGCCACCGCGGGAAGGGGCGGCAACAATGAGCAGTTCTTC | CATAGRGGNNEQFF
- | few | TRBJ1-2 | TRBV5-6 | TGTGCCAGCACCCCTAGGGGTATTTATGGCTACACCTTC | CASTPRGIYGYTF
- | - | TRBJ1-3 | TRBV7-2 | TGTGCCAGCAGCTTTTCTCCCACAAGCTCTGGAAACACCATATATTTT | CASSFSPTSSGNTIYF
TRBD2 | - | TRBJ2-3 | TRBV2 | TGTGCCAGCAGTGGGAGCGGGGGGAAGGATACGCAGTATTTT | CASSGSGGKDTQYF
- | - | TRBJ2-7 | TRBV6-2/TRBV6-3 | TGTGCCAGCAGTGTCGGGGTAGGGGAGCAGTACTTC | CASSVGVGEQYF